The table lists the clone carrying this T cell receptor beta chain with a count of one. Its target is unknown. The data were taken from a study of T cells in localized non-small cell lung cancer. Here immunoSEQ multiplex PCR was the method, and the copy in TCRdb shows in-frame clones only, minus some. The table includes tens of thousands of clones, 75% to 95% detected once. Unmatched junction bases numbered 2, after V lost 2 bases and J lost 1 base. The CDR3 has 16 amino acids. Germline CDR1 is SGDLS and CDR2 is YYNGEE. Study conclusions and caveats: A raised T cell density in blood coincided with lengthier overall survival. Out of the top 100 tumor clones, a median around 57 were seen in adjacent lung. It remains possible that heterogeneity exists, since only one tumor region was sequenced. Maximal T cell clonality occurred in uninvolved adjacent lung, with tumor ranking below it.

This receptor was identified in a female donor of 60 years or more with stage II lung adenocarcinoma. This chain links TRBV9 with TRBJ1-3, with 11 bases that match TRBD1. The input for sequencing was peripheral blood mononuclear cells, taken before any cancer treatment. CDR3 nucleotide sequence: TGTGCCAGCAGCGTGGACAGGGGGCAATCTGGAAACACCATATATTTT. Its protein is CASSVDRGQSGNTIYF. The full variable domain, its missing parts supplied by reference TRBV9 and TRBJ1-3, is DSGVTQTPKHLITATGQRVTLRCSPRSGDLSVYWYQQSLDQGLQFLIQYYNGEERAKGNILERFSAQQFPDLHSELNLSSLELGDSALYFCASSVDRGQSGNTIYFGEGSWLTVV.